Included here is one TCR beta chain sequence, with context. The germline V gene encodes CDR1 SNHLY and CDR2 FYNNEI. There are 12 residues in the CDR3. V gave up 10 bases and J gave up 2 bases; unmatched junction bases: 5. In the original workflow: The assay estimated nucleated cells by amplifying reference gene primers. The table came from immunoSEQ multiplex PCR; TCRdb's copy has only in-frame clones and leaves some out. The DNA gave D and trimming, while V, J and clone size come from that table. The sample lists approximately 150,000 clones; more than 60% were seen once. The source of the sample is a study of blood T cell repertoires in COVID-19. Whole-study context: Some COVID-19 samples were acute and others convalescent; all came from the United States, Italy and Spain. The cDNA or gDNA used as material had been derived from T cells, B-cell-depleted T cells, or PBMCs.

The sample was peripheral blood. The chain has TRBV2 and TRBJ2-7, with TRBD2 identical over 7 bases. The sequence derives from a woman aged 55-69 years with acute or convalescent COVID-19. CDR3 loop: CATLAAPYEQYF. The CDR3 DNA follows: TGTGCCACCCTAGCGGCCCCCTACGAGCAGTACTTC.